Listed below are T cell receptor beta chains from one sample, sequenced in a study of early T cells in non-severe SARS-CoV-2 infection. MiXCR, applied by TCRdb to the 5' RACE reads, yields one record per CDR3 protein. This table holds fewer than 60,000 distinct CDR3 sequences, around 9.1% found once. Sequenced: whole blood. The receptors stem from an adult who was a healthcare worker with PCR-confirmed SARS-CoV-2 infection or an uninfected control (not recorded which). Each CDR3 is given with its conserved first and last residue. A D gene is named only where the DNA matches it firmly. Some rows mark clone size as missing; the rest say once, few, many or name a class of expanded clone.

v_gene: TRBV12-3/TRBV12-4
j_gene: TRBJ1-4
d_gene: .
abundance: many
CDR3nt: TGTGCCAGCAGTTTCAAGGGTGTAACTAATGAAAAACTGTTTTTT
CDR3aa: CASSFKGVTNEKLFF

v_gene: TRBV6-5
j_gene: TRBJ2-3
d_gene: .
abundance: many
CDR3nt: TGTGCCAGCAGTTACTCGGGTCTCAGCACAGATACGCAGTATTTT
CDR3aa: CASSYSGLSTDTQYF

v_gene: TRBV7-3
j_gene: TRBJ2-7
d_gene: TRBD2
abundance: few
CDR3nt: TGTGCCAGCAGTTATACCGGGACTAGCGGCGACGAGCAGTACTTC
CDR3aa: CASSYTGTSGDEQYF

v_gene: TRBV20-1
j_gene: TRBJ2-3
d_gene: .
abundance: few
CDR3nt: TGCAGTGAGGTAGTTACAGATACGCAGTATTTT
CDR3aa: CSEVVTDTQYF

v_gene: TRBV18
j_gene: TRBJ2-3
d_gene: .
abundance: .
CDR3nt: TGTGCCAGCTCACCAGAAAGCGAGACGCAGTATTTT
CDR3aa: CASSPESETQYF

v_gene: TRBV7-2
j_gene: TRBJ2-7
d_gene: TRBD1
abundance: many
CDR3nt: TGTGCCAGCAGCTTCCGGACAGGACCCTACGAGCAGTACTTC
CDR3aa: CASSFRTGPYEQYF

v_gene: TRBV2
j_gene: TRBJ2-7
d_gene: .
abundance: few
CDR3nt: TGTGCCAGCAGGGACCTCCGGGAACTTAGGAAGTACTTC
CDR3aa: CASRDLRELRKYF

v_gene: TRBV2
j_gene: TRBJ2-2
d_gene: .
abundance: many
CDR3nt: TGTGCCAGCAGTGAAAGGTCCCCGGGATCCGGGGAGCTGTTTTTT
CDR3aa: CASSERSPGSGELFF

v_gene: TRBV9
j_gene: TRBJ2-2
d_gene: TRBD1
abundance: many
CDR3nt: TGTGCCAGCAGCGTGGGGACAGGGATAGAAATGACCGGGGAGCTGTTTTTT
CDR3aa: CASSVGTGIEMTGELFF

v_gene: TRBV29-1
j_gene: TRBJ1-2
d_gene: TRBD1
abundance: many
CDR3nt: TGCAGCGTTGGTTCCCGACAGGGGGCAGGAGGCTACACCTTC
CDR3aa: CSVGSRQGAGGYTF

v_gene: TRBV12-3/TRBV12-4
j_gene: TRBJ2-7
d_gene: TRBD1
abundance: .
CDR3nt: TGTGCCAGCAGTTTTGGAGGACAGGGCTACGAGCAGTACTTC
CDR3aa: CASSFGGQGYEQYF

v_gene: TRBV14
j_gene: TRBJ2-3
d_gene: .
abundance: .
CDR3nt: TGTGCCAGCAGCCAAGCAGGGGCGACTACGGATACGCAGTATTTT
CDR3aa: CASSQAGATTDTQYF

v_gene: TRBV6-2/TRBV6-3
j_gene: TRBJ1-1
d_gene: .
abundance: .
CDR3nt: TGTGCCAGCAGCCGCGGAGGTGGGACTGAAGCTTTCTTT
CDR3aa: CASSRGGGTEAFF

v_gene: TRBV20-1
j_gene: TRBJ2-7
d_gene: TRBD2
abundance: many
CDR3nt: TGCAGTGCAAATAGCGGGAGCTCCTACGAGCAGTACTTC
CDR3aa: CSANSGSSYEQYF

v_gene: TRBV2
j_gene: TRBJ2-5
d_gene: TRBD2
abundance: few
CDR3nt: TGTGCCAGCAGTGATGTTGAGGGAGGGGTAGAGACCCAGTACTTC
CDR3aa: CASSDVEGGVETQYF

v_gene: TRBV24-1
j_gene: TRBJ2-3
d_gene: .
abundance: many
CDR3nt: TGTGCCACCAGTTGGGGAGATACGCAGTATTTT
CDR3aa: CATSWGDTQYF

v_gene: TRBV11-3
j_gene: TRBJ2-7
d_gene: .
abundance: .
CDR3nt: TGTGCCAGCAGCTTAGAATCCGGCTCCGAGCAGTACTTC
CDR3aa: CASSLESGSEQYF

v_gene: TRBV7-3
j_gene: TRBJ2-1
d_gene: .
abundance: many
CDR3nt: TGTGCCAGCAGTACCGGACAGCGGTGGAATGAGCAGTTCTTC
CDR3aa: CASSTGQRWNEQFF

v_gene: TRBV19
j_gene: TRBJ2-1
d_gene: TRBD1
abundance: many
CDR3nt: TGTGCCACCGGACAGGGTTCGAACAATGAGCAGTTCTTC
CDR3aa: CATGQGSNNEQFF

v_gene: TRBV6-9
j_gene: TRBJ2-5
d_gene: .
abundance: .
CDR3nt: TGTGCCAGCAGCTGCCTTGGCGTGCTGAAGACCCAAGAGACCCAGTACTTC
CDR3aa: CASSCLGVLKTQETQYF

v_gene: TRBV27
j_gene: TRBJ2-1
d_gene: .
abundance: many
CDR3nt: TGTGCCAGCAGTTTACAAAGCAGGGACAATGAGCAGTTCTTC
CDR3aa: CASSLQSRDNEQFF

v_gene: TRBV4-3
j_gene: TRBJ2-5
d_gene: .
abundance: many
CDR3nt: TGCGCCAGCAGCCAAGTCCCGCAAGAGACCCAGTACTTC
CDR3aa: CASSQVPQETQYF

v_gene: TRBV20-1
j_gene: TRBJ2-7
d_gene: .
abundance: many
CDR3nt: TGCAGTGTACGGGTCACAACTGGCGAGCAGTACTTC
CDR3aa: CSVRVTTGEQYF

v_gene: TRBV27
j_gene: TRBJ2-1
d_gene: .
abundance: many
CDR3nt: TGTGCCAGCAGTCCCGGCCAGGAGCAGTTCTTC
CDR3aa: CASSPGQEQFF

v_gene: TRBV5-5
j_gene: TRBJ2-4
d_gene: TRBD2
abundance: few
CDR3nt: TGTGCCAGCAGCTCGACTAAACTAGCGGGATACAAAAACATTCAGTACTTC
CDR3aa: CASSSTKLAGYKNIQYF

v_gene: TRBV29-1
j_gene: TRBJ2-7
d_gene: .
abundance: .
CDR3nt: TGCAGCGTTATACAGGGAGATGAGGTCGAGCAGTACTTC
CDR3aa: CSVIQGDEVEQYF

v_gene: TRBV7-8
j_gene: TRBJ2-3
d_gene: .
abundance: many
CDR3nt: TGTGCCAGCGGAAACGGGGGTTTCACAGATACGCAGTATTTT
CDR3aa: CASGNGGFTDTQYF

v_gene: TRBV7-3
j_gene: TRBJ2-1
d_gene: .
abundance: .
CDR3nt: TGTGCCAGCAGCTTAAACGGGAACCTTAACAATGAGCAGTTCTTC
CDR3aa: CASSLNGNLNNEQFF

v_gene: TRBV5-5
j_gene: TRBJ1-2
d_gene: .
abundance: many
CDR3nt: TGTGCCAGCAGCCAGACGGGGATGGAGTCCATTGGTGGCTACACCTTC
CDR3aa: CASSQTGMESIGGYTF

v_gene: TRBV6-1
j_gene: TRBJ1-5
d_gene: TRBD1
abundance: many
CDR3nt: TGTGCCAGCAGTGGGGACAGGGGCCGCAATCAGCCCCAGCATTTT
CDR3aa: CASSGDRGRNQPQHF

v_gene: TRBV11-2
j_gene: TRBJ1-2
d_gene: .
abundance: few
CDR3nt: TGTGCCAGCCGCACTTGGAGGGAAGAGGGCTACACCTTC
CDR3aa: CASRTWREEGYTF

v_gene: TRBV4-1
j_gene: TRBJ2-7
d_gene: .
abundance: many
CDR3nt: TGCGCCAGCAGCCAAGACGGGGTTGAGCAGTACTTC
CDR3aa: CASSQDGVEQYF

v_gene: TRBV29-1
j_gene: TRBJ2-7
d_gene: TRBD1
abundance: many
CDR3nt: TGCAGCGTTGAAGAACAGGGGGCAGGACACGAGCAGTACTTC
CDR3aa: CSVEEQGAGHEQYF

v_gene: TRBV12-5
j_gene: TRBJ1-5
d_gene: .
abundance: many
CDR3nt: TGTGCTAGTGGTTTGGGGCAGGGTTTGGAGGGCCAGCCCCAGCATTTT
CDR3aa: CASGLGQGLEGQPQHF

v_gene: TRBV19
j_gene: TRBJ2-6
d_gene: .
abundance: many
CDR3nt: TGTGCCCAGAGACAGGATGCTACCTCTGGGGCCAACGTCCTGACTTTC
CDR3aa: CAQRQDATSGANVLTF

v_gene: TRBV28
j_gene: TRBJ2-2
d_gene: TRBD2
abundance: many
CDR3nt: TGTGCCAGCCATCGAGCGGGAGTAAAGACCGGGGAGCTGTTTTTT
CDR3aa: CASHRAGVKTGELFF

v_gene: TRBV11-2
j_gene: TRBJ2-1
d_gene: .
abundance: many
CDR3nt: TGTGCCAGCAGCCCATTTGCACGGGGCGCCACAACCTACAATGAGCAGTTCTTC
CDR3aa: CASSPFARGATTYNEQFF

v_gene: TRBV7-2
j_gene: TRBJ1-2
d_gene: .
abundance: .
CDR3nt: TGTGCCAGCAGCTTAGGAGGGATCTATGGCTACACCTTC
CDR3aa: CASSLGGIYGYTF

v_gene: TRBV2
j_gene: TRBJ2-3
d_gene: .
abundance: many
CDR3nt: TGTGCCAGCAGTGGGACAGCCAGCACAGATACGCAGTATTTT
CDR3aa: CASSGTASTDTQYF

v_gene: TRBV5-1
j_gene: TRBJ1-1
d_gene: .
abundance: many
CDR3nt: TGCGCCAGCAGCTTGGTTGGGGCGTACACTGAAGCTTTCTTT
CDR3aa: CASSLVGAYTEAFF

v_gene: TRBV6-4
j_gene: TRBJ2-3
d_gene: .
abundance: many
CDR3nt: TGTGCCAGCAGTCTGACCCCTAGCACAGATACGCAGTATTTT
CDR3aa: CASSLTPSTDTQYF

v_gene: TRBV6-1
j_gene: TRBJ2-7
d_gene: .
abundance: many
CDR3nt: TGTGCCAGCAGAACGAGCTACGAGCAGTACTTC
CDR3aa: CASRTSYEQYF

v_gene: TRBV7-8
j_gene: TRBJ2-5
d_gene: .
abundance: many
CDR3nt: TGTGCCAGCAGCTTAGCTGGCAAACAAGAGACCCAGTACTTC
CDR3aa: CASSLAGKQETQYF